The clone carrying this T cell receptor beta chain was found a few times. As yet, its antigen is unknown. The record originates from a study of CD8 T cells in ankylosing spondylitis. This CDR3 has 15 amino acids. With 3 bases removed from V and 5 bases from J, the gap between germline ends came to 17 bases. CDR1 SGHRS and CDR2 YFSETQ come from the germline V gene. The study's findings and limits: A TCR beta motif of several highly homologous variants seemed to mark ankylosing spondylitis blood. Researchers reportedly found disease-linked clones significantly enriched in matched ankylosing spondylitis synovial fluid. Peripheral blood held disease-linked clones only at relatively low frequency, and these were CD8+. Earlier studies detected some motif variants in reactive arthritis synovial fluid and blood.

Scientists made TCR beta libraries using quantitative 5'-RACE with molecular barcodes. Via MiXCR, TCRdb re-called the 5' RACE reads, giving one row per CDR3 protein. The profile covers fewer than 550,000 distinct CDR3 sequences, with approximately 5% appearing a single time and 3% to 4% taken by the ten largest. The sequence came from a male donor with ankylosing spondylitis. Sequenced: blood, either unsorted or a sorted T cell fraction (not recorded which). The chain couples TRBV5-1 to TRBJ2-5; D is perhaps TRBD1 (6 bases). CDR3 sequence (DNA): TGCGCCAGCAGCTCAGAGGGGGTGCGCACGGAGACCCAGTACTTC. It yields the protein CASSSEGVRTETQYF.